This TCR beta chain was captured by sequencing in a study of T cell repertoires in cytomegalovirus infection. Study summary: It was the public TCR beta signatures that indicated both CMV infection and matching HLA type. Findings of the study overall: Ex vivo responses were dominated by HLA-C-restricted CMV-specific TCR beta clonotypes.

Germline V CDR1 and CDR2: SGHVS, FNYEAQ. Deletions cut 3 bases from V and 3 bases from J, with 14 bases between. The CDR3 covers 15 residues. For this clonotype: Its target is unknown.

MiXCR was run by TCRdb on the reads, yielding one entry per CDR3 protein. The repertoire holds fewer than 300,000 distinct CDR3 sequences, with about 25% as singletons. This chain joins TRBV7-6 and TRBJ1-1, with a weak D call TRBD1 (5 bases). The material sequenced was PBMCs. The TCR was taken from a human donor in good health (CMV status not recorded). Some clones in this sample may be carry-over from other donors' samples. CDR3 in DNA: TGTGCCAGCAGCTTCGTGTGGAGAGGGGACACTGAAGCTTTCTTT. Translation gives CASSFVWRGDTEAFF.